This T cell receptor (beta chain) was observed in a study of blood T cell repertoires in COVID-19. Germline lookup yields CDR1 SGDLS and CDR2 YYNGEE. The CDR3 spans 17 residues. V lost 0 bases, J lost 2 bases, and 8 bases stayed unmatched. Profiling relied on immunoSEQ multiplex PCR, and the TCRdb table lists in-frame clones only, not all of them. This sample carries about 220,000 clones, 84% of them seen once, and the ten largest clones take 6.8%. The study recruited people aged about 18 to 89 years across roughly 23 US areas. V is TRBV9 and J is TRBJ2-1; TRBD1 agrees at 7 bases. Material: PBMCs or T cells enriched from blood (not recorded which). This sequence originates from a middle-aged woman who had recovered from COVID-19. CDR3 sequence: CASSVDPRGLAYNEQFF. For the CDR3, the DNA is TGTGCCAGCAGCGTAGATCCAAGGGGGCTGGCCTACAATGAGCAGTTCTTC. The full variable domain, with the rest looked up from reference TRBV9 and TRBJ2-1, is DSGVTQTPKHLITATGQRVTLRCSPRSGDLSVYWYQQSLDQGLQFLIQYYNGEERAKGNILERFSAQQFPDLHSELNLSSLELGDSALYFCASSVDPRGLAYNEQFFGPGTRLTVL.